This T cell receptor (beta chain) derives from a study of blood T cell repertoires in COVID-19. Germline CDR1 and CDR2: MDHEN and SYDVKM. V lost 8 bases to trimming and J lost 6 bases, with 14 bases between them. The CDR3 has 14 residues. TCRdb keeps only in-frame clones here, not all; method: immunoSEQ multiplex PCR. The data contain almost 300,000 clones, 89% of them singletons. This TCR came from a woman younger than 45 with COVID-19, enrolled during active disease. The V and J genes are TRBV28 and TRBJ1-6, with D unclear. Source material: peripheral blood. This chain's CDR3 is CASCPRPSNSPLHF. CDR3 DNA: TGTGCCAGCTGTCCGAGGCCGAGTAATTCACCCCTCCACTTT.